One T cell receptor beta chain is described in this entry. Its antigen is currently unknown. The junction and the germline gene differ at one end; a read error may be behind it. The data stem from a study of T cell repertoires in cytomegalovirus infection. Across the study: Alongside well-studied HLA-B-restricted CMV epitopes, recently identified HLA-C-restricted CMV epitopes were also used. Public TCR beta signature analysis indicated the presence of both CMV infection and matching HLA type.

Looked up from germline, CDR1 is SEHNR and CDR2 is FQNEAQ (reference sequence). This CDR3 is 18 amino acids long. Using its own MiXCR run on the reads, TCRdb lists one record per CDR3 protein. This table has 700,000 to 950,000 distinct CDR3 sequences, around a third appearing once. Findings and caveats of the study: The study identified carriers of CMV plus the relevant HLA from cumulative public TCR beta family frequency. CMV-specific TCR beta clonotypes restricted by HLA-C dominated the ex vivo response.

The starting material was cultured CD8+ T cells from PBMCs, obtained from culture after CMV antigen stimulation. The chain couples TRBV7-9 to TRBJ1-4; 7 bases line up with TRBD1. This TCR was sampled from a human donor in good health (CMV status not recorded). Some clones in this sample may be carry-over from other donors' samples. The CDR3 DNA reads TGTGCCAGCAGCTTAGGGGAGAGACAGGGTTTTGCTAATGCAAAACTGTTTTTT. Translation gives CASSLGERQGFANAKLFF.